These 27 T cell receptor beta chains were sequenced from one sample in a study of technical replicates of blood from a handful of donors. Only in-frame clones appear in the TCRdb table, and some are missing; sequencing was by immunoSEQ multiplex PCR. The sample has tens of thousands of clones, 85% to 95% seen once. The sample consisted of T cells isolated from PBMCs. The receptors were gathered from a human donor in good health.

This rearrangement joins TRBV5-1 to TRBJ2-6; 9 positions match TRBD1. The CDR3 contains 13 residues. V was pared by 2 bases and J by 10 bases, with 1 base of the junction left unmatched. Per the germline V gene, CDR1 is SGHRS and CDR2 is YFSETQ. CDR3 coding DNA: TGCGCCAGCAGCTTTGGGACAGGGAACGTCCTGACTTTC. Residues: CASSFGTGNVLTF.

The V gene is TRBV27, the J gene TRBJ2-7; no clear D. The V and J ends lost 3 bases and 6 bases respectively, with 12 bases between them. Germline V gives CDR1 MNHEY, CDR2 SMNVEV (reference sequence). CDR3 length: 13 residues. CDR3 loop: CASSFLNRSEQYF. In nucleotides, the CDR3 is TGTGCCAGCAGTTTCCTAAACCGTTCCGAGCAGTACTTC.

The chain uses TRBV19 and TRBJ2-4; 7 bases map to TRBD2. The V gene's germline CDR1 is LNHDA and CDR2 SQIVND (reference sequence). This CDR3 has 15 residues. Losses at the gene ends were 8 bases for V and 7 bases for J; bases not matched to a gene: 14. The CDR3 DNA is TGTGCCAGTTCTCCCAGGGACTACGTCTCGAACATTCAGTACTTC. Translated: CASSPRDYVSNIQYF.

With regard to this clone: The CDR3 does not close with the conserved phenylalanine or tryptophan, likely indicating a read error. It is unclear where the CDR3 begins or ends on the DNA, so no DNA is shown, and the CDR3 is as TCRdb lists it. The CDR3 loop reads CASSYSGGLLVL. V gene TRBV6-5 combines with J gene TRBJ2-7; the D call of TRBD2 is as the table states it, not checked on the DNA. The CDR3 adds up to 12 amino acids, both ends counted. Germline CDR1 and CDR2: MNHEY and SVGAGI.

A single count supports this clone. This rearrangement joins TRBV5-1 to TRBJ1-1, with D possibly matching TRBD1 (5 bases). The CDR3 spans 14 residues. The germline V gene encodes CDR1 SGHRS and CDR2 YFSETQ. The V gene lost 2 bases and the J gene lost 8 bases, with 16 bases spanning the gap. The chain's CDR3 is CASSFDLGPGEAFF. In DNA form, the CDR3 reads TGCGCCAGCAGCTTTGATTTGGGGCCTGGGGAAGCTTTCTTT.

The chain joins TRBV2 to TRBJ2-2; 8 positions match TRBD2. The CDR3 runs to 16 residues. The V and J ends lost 8 bases and 0 bases, in that order; junction bases with no gene match: 8. Germline V lookup: CDR1 SNHLY, CDR2 FYNNEI. For the CDR3, the DNA is TGTGCCAGCGGACTAGCAGGACTGACGAACACCGGGGAGCTGTTTTTT. Protein sequence: CASGLAGLTNTGELFF. Supplemented by reference TRBV2 and TRBJ2-2, the full variable domain reads EPEVTQTPSHQVTQMGQEVILRCVPISNHLYFYWYRQILGQKVEFLVSFYNNEISEKSEIFDDQFSVERPDGSNFTLKIRSTKLEDSAMYFCASGLAGLTNTGELFFGEGSRLTVL.

This chain uses TRBV18 with TRBJ2-2; tentative D call: TRBD1 (6 bases). This CDR3 has 14 amino acids. In germline, CDR1 is KGHSH, CDR2 LQKENI. V was trimmed by 0 bases and J by 4 bases, leaving 6 bases between them. CDR3 sequence: CASSPPGGTGELFF. For the CDR3, the DNA is TGTGCCAGCTCACCACCAGGGGGCACCGGGGAGCTGTTTTTT. The full variable domain, completed using reference TRBV18 and TRBJ2-2, is NAGVMQNPRHLVRRRGQEARLRCSPMKGHSHVYWYRQLPEEGLKFMVYLQKENIIDESGMPKERFSAEFPKEGPSILRIQQVVRGDSAAYFCASSPPGGTGELFFGEGSRLTVL.

The rearrangement uses TRBV29-1 and TRBJ2-7, with D tentatively TRBD2 (6 bases). The V gene's germline CDR1 is SQVTM and CDR2 ANQGSEA. The V gene lost 4 bases and the J gene lost 5 bases, with 18 bases spanning the gap. This CDR3 spans 14 amino acids. CDR3 protein: CSVGRGDFRNEQYF. In nucleotides, the CDR3 is TGCAGCGTTGGGCGCGGGGACTTTCGAAACGAGCAGTACTTC.

The rearrangement uses TRBV7-9 and TRBJ2-1, with D possibly TRBD1 on 6 matching bases. V was clipped by 3 bases and J by 0 bases, with 15 bases between them. The length of the CDR3 is 17 residues. The germline gives CDR1 SEHNR, CDR2 FQNEAQ (reference sequence). CDR3 residues: CASSFPVRGSSYNEQFF. The CDR3 DNA is TGTGCCAGCAGCTTCCCCGTGAGGGGGAGCTCCTACAATGAGCAGTTCTTC. The full variable domain, completed using reference TRBV7-9 and TRBJ2-1, is DTGVSQNPRHKITKRGQNVTFRCDPISEHNRLYWYRQTLGQGPEFLTYFQNEAQLEKSRLLSDRFSAERPKGSFSTLEIQRTEQGDSAMYLCASSFPVRGSSYNEQFFGPGTRLTVL.

This clone was seen a few times. This chain connects TRBV6-5 to TRBJ2-3; 14 bases align to TRBD2. In germline, CDR1 is MNHEY, CDR2 SVGAGI. J gave up 10 bases and V 6 bases, and 9 bases lay outside the gene matches. The CDR3 extends over 15 amino acids. As DNA, the CDR3 is TGTGCCAGCAGACCGGGACTAGCGGGGGCTGGGGCGCAGTATTTT. Translating gives CASRPGLAGAGAQYF.

The rearrangement uses TRBV19 and TRBJ2-2; 12 nucleotides match TRBD2. This CDR3 is 18 amino acids long. Germline V CDR1 and CDR2: LNHDA, SQIVND (reference sequence). V lost 7 bases to trimming and J lost 0 bases; unmatched junction nucleotides: 9. This CDR3 reads CASTTRLAGATNTGELFF. CDR3 DNA sequence: TGTGCCAGTACCACCCGACTAGCGGGGGCAACGAACACCGGGGAGCTGTTTTTT.

The chain combines TRBV28 with TRBJ2-3; 7 bases agree with TRBD2. The V segment lost 5 bases and the J segment 6 bases; nucleotides outside the gene matches: 11. The length of the CDR3 is 15 residues. Germline CDR1 MDHEN, CDR2 SYDVKM. The CDR3 nucleotides are TGTGCCAGCAGTGGCCCGCGGGAGTTCCCCGATACGCAGTATTTT. Translating it yields CASSGPREFPDTQYF.

The CDR3 sequence is CASSLGEAMNTEAFF. CDR3 sequence (DNA): TGTGCCAGTAGTTTAGGGGAGGCCATGAACACTGAAGCTTTCTTT. V is TRBV19 and J is TRBJ1-1; TRBD1 might be the D (5 bases). The V gene lost 5 bases and the J gene lost 0 bases, with 13 bases spanning the gap. The germline CDR1 and CDR2 sequences are LNHDA and SQIVND (reference sequence). The CDR3 loop spans 15 amino acids.

The chain recombines TRBV5-4 with TRBJ2-7; 14 bases agree with TRBD2. Losses at the gene ends were 2 bases for V and 2 bases for J; bases not matched to a gene: 6. From germline, CDR1 is SGHNT and CDR2 YYREEE (reference sequence). CDR3 size: 17 residues. CDR3 in DNA: TGTGCCAGCAGCTTTGCCGGGACTAGCGGGGGTGCCTACGAGCAGTACTTC. Encoded protein: CASSFAGTSGGAYEQYF.

A single count supports this clone. This chain links TRBV2 with TRBJ2-2, with a weak D call TRBD2 (7 bases). Germline CDR1 SNHLY, CDR2 FYNNEI. V dropped 6 bases and J dropped 4 bases, with 21 bases sitting between them. The CDR3 contains 17 residues. In nucleotides, the CDR3 is TGTGCCAGCAGCCGCCGGGGAACAGGGAGGGCCACCGGGGAGCTGTTTTTT. Protein: CASSRRGTGRATGELFF.

The chain combines TRBV4-1 with TRBJ2-2, with TRBD1 matching 9 bases. CDR1 is MGHRA and CDR2 is YSYEKL in the germline V gene. The CDR3 has 16 amino acids. With V trimmed by 3 bases and J by 6 bases, 8 bases remained unmatched. The CDR3 loop reads CASSQQQGAYPGELFF. In DNA form, the CDR3 reads TGCGCCAGCAGCCAGCAACAGGGGGCGTATCCCGGGGAGCTGTTTTTT.

V and J are TRBV5-1 and TRBJ2-1; 10 nucleotides line up with TRBD2. The germline V gene has CDR1 SGHRS and CDR2 YFSETQ. V was pared by 4 bases and J by 4 bases, with 5 bases of the junction left unmatched. CDR3 size: 15 residues. The CDR3 DNA reads as TGCGCCAGCAGCAGGACTAGCGGAACTTACAATGAGCAGTTCTTC. It yields the protein CASSRTSGTYNEQFF.

J is TRBJ1-6 and V is TRBV2; tentatively, D is TRBD1 (6 bases). CDR1 and CDR2 (germline): SNHLY, FYNNEI. The CDR3 has 15 residues. Trimming removed 8 bases from V and 7 bases from J, with 18 bases in between. CDR3 in DNA: TGTGCCAGCGTCCCCCTCCGGACAGCCAATTCACCCCTCCACTTT. Protein product: CASVPLRTANSPLHF.

CDR3 protein: CASSQDRQGLRIGNTEAFF. DNA of the CDR3: TGTGCCAGCAGCCAAGATCGACAGGGGCTGCGTATAGGGAACACTGAAGCTTTCTTT. The V gene is TRBV14, the J gene TRBJ1-1, with 8 nucleotides matching TRBD1. Trimming removed 0 bases from V and 1 base from J; junction bases left unmatched: 13. From germline, CDR1 is SGHDN and CDR2 FVKESK. The CDR3 runs 19 residues.

This chain links TRBV10-3 with TRBJ1-5, with TRBD1 matching 7 bases. The germline CDR1 and CDR2 sequences are ENHRY and SYGVKD. This CDR3 comprises 13 residues. With 6 bases clipped from V and 4 bases from J, the junction kept 3 bases outside the gene matches. The CDR3 reads CAISLTGNQPQHF. The CDR3, as DNA: TGTGCCATCAGCTTGACAGGGAATCAGCCCCAGCATTTT.

The genes are TRBV4-1 and TRBJ2-5; TRBD1 matches at 9 bases. Germline V lookup: CDR1 MGHRA, CDR2 YSYEKL. With 0 bases clipped from V and 1 base from J, the junction kept 18 bases outside the gene matches. The CDR3 is 21 residues long. CDR3 protein: CASSQDHGTGIPFPSQETQYF. The CDR3 DNA is TGCGCCAGCAGCCAAGATCACGGGACAGGGATTCCTTTCCCCTCCCAAGAGACCCAGTACTTC.

The chain joins TRBV21-1 to TRBJ2-3; TRBD1 is the table's D call and was not checked against the DNA. TRBV21-1 is shown as a pseudogene. The CDR3 loop spans 20 amino acids. CDR3 bases: TGTGCCAGCAGCAAAGGCCCAGGGGGCGATAGGAATGATGGGACAGATACGCAGTATTTT. Translated, it gives CASSKGPGGDRNDGTDTQYF.

The rearrangement links TRBV30 to TRBJ1-1; D gene uncertain. The CDR3 extends over 13 amino acids. Trimming took 3 bases from V and 8 from J, leaving 16 bases between them. Looked up from germline, CDR1 is GTSNPN and CDR2 is SVGIG (reference sequence). Here the CDR3 DNA reads TGTGCCTGGAGCTTTGGACTACGGCCGGAAGCTTTCTTT. Its protein is CAWSFGLRPEAFF.

In DNA, the CDR3 is TGCGCCAGCAGGTTCAATTCCCGACTAGCAGACGAGCAGTACTTC. Amino acid sequence: CASRFNSRLADEQYF. The rearrangement links TRBV5-1 to TRBJ2-7; 7 bases fit TRBD2. Germline values: CDR1 SGHRS, CDR2 YFSETQ. With 5 bases clipped from V and 5 bases from J, the junction kept 13 bases outside the gene matches. The CDR3 is 15 residues long.

The CDR3 is CASSFGLADYEQYF. The DNA for the CDR3 is TGCGCCAGCAGCTTTGGACTAGCGGACTACGAGCAGTACTTC. The chain links TRBV5-1 to TRBJ2-7, with 10 bases matching TRBD2. Germline CDR1 is SGHRS and CDR2 is YFSETQ. The J segment lost 3 bases and the V segment lost 2 bases, leaving 2 bases of the junction unmatched. This CDR3 spans 14 amino acids.

The chain joins TRBV9 to TRBJ1-1; D call uncertain. Germline V gene data show CDR1 as SGDLS and CDR2 as YYNGEE. The CDR3 extends over 13 amino acids. The V and J ends lost 4 bases and 5 bases respectively, with 12 bases between them. In nucleotides, the CDR3 is TGTGCCAGCAGCCCCGGGTCTCGTACTGAAGCTTTCTTT. Translating it yields CASSPGSRTEAFF.

This chain links TRBV7-8 with TRBJ2-7, with a weak D call TRBD1 (6 bases). With 5 bases removed from V and 4 bases from J, the gap between germline ends came to 24 bases. CDR3 size: 17 residues. Per the germline V gene, CDR1 is SGHVS and CDR2 is FQNEAQ. CDR3 nucleotide sequence: TGTGCCAGCAGCCCCTACCTGACAGGATCCCCGTCGTACGAGCAGTACTTC. This codes for CASSPYLTGSPSYEQYF.